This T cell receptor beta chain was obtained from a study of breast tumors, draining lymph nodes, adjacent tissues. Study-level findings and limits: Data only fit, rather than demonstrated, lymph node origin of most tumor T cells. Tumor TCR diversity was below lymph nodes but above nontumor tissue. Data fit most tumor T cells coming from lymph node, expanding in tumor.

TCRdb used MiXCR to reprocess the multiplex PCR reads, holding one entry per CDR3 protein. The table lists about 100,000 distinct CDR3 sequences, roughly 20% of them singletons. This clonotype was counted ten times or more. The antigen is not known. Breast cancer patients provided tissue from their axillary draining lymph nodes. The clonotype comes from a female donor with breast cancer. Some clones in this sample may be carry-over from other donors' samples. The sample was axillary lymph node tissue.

CDR3 nucleotides: TGTGCCAGCAGTTATCTTGGGGCAGATACGCAGTATTTT. This codes for CASSYLGADTQYF. This rearrangement joins TRBV6-6 to TRBJ2-3, with D hard to call. With 3 bases removed from V and 4 bases from J, the gap between germline ends came to 8 bases. The germline CDR1 and CDR2 sequences are MNHNY and SVGAGI (reference sequence). The CDR3 sequence is 13 residues long.